Listed below are T cell receptor beta chains from one sample, sequenced in a study of T-cell memory formation after mild COVID-19. TCRdb ran MiXCR on the 5' RACE reads and lists one entry per CDR3 protein. There are approximately 150,000 distinct CDR3 sequences in the sample; 6% to 6.5% occur only once, and approximately 2.2% lies in the top ten. The sequenced sample consisted of PBMCs or a T cell subset sorted from them (not recorded which). The receptors were gathered from an adult woman who had mild COVID-19 (a few samples of this study predate the infection). Cell type and time point are not known. CDR3s include the opening cysteine and the closing phenylalanine or tryptophan. Each record gives: clone size, J gene, CDR3 length, D gene, V gene, CDR3 DNA, CDR3 protein. D genes are given only for firm matches. Where a row states a size, it is once, few, many or the class of an expanded clone; other rows omit it.

size: many
J: TRBJ2-2
length: 17
D: TRBD1
V: TRBV11-2
DNA: TGTGCCAGCAGCTTAAGTCGCGACAGGGTGCGCACCGGGGAGCTGTTTTTT
CDR3: CASSLSRDRVRTGELFF

size: many
J: TRBJ2-1
length: 16
D: .
V: TRBV20-1
DNA: TGCAGTGCCTCCGGGCCATCGCGGACAAAAGGCGATGAGCAGTTCTTC
CDR3: CSASGPSRTKGDEQFF

size: few
J: TRBJ2-3
length: 17
D: TRBD2
V: TRBV5-1
DNA: TGCGCCAGCAGCTTTGGGACTAGCGGGGGGAGCACAGATACGCAGTATTTT
CDR3: CASSFGTSGGSTDTQYF

size: .
J: TRBJ2-7
length: 17
D: .
V: TRBV30
DNA: TGTGCCTGGAGTGTACTCGTACTAGCTTCTAGCTCCTACGAGCAGTACTTC
CDR3: CAWSVLVLASSSYEQYF

size: .
J: TRBJ2-3
length: 16
D: TRBD1
V: TRBV5-1
DNA: TGCGCCAGCAGCTTCTTCCGGGACAGGGACACAGATACGCAGTATTTT
CDR3: CASSFFRDRDTDTQYF

size: few
J: TRBJ2-5
length: 17
D: .
V: TRBV7-2
DNA: TGTGCCAGCAGCTTTAGTAGTGCCGCTCCCCCCGGGGGGACCCAGTACTTC
CDR3: CASSFSSAAPPGGTQYF

size: .
J: TRBJ2-5
length: 14
D: TRBD1
V: TRBV10-3
DNA: TGTGCCATCAGTGGGTCGAGGGACAGAGAGACCCAGTACTTC
CDR3: CAISGSRDRETQYF

size: few
J: TRBJ2-3
length: 18
D: TRBD2
V: TRBV4-3
DNA: TGCGCCAGCAGCCTTAGAGAGCCCGCTAGCGGGAGTCCAGATACGCAGTATTTT
CDR3: CASSLREPASGSPDTQYF

size: few
J: TRBJ2-3
length: 17
D: TRBD2
V: TRBV5-1
DNA: TGCGCCAGCAGCTCCCGGGGGGGGGCCAGCCTCACAGATACGCAGTATTTT
CDR3: CASSSRGGASLTDTQYF

size: .
J: TRBJ2-3
length: 14
D: .
V: TRBV20-1
DNA: TGCAGTGCTAGAGATGCGCGTTTAGGGGATACGCAGTATTTT
CDR3: CSARDARLGDTQYF

size: few
J: TRBJ1-1
length: 14
D: TRBD1
V: TRBV18
DNA: TGTGCCAGTTCCTACGACAGGGAGAACACTGAAGCTTTCTTT
CDR3: CASSYDRENTEAFF

size: many
J: TRBJ1-1
length: 15
D: TRBD1
V: TRBV9
DNA: TGTGCCAGCAGCCCCAGGGGGCAAGTGAACACTGAAGCTTTCTTT
CDR3: CASSPRGQVNTEAFF

size: many
J: TRBJ2-5
length: 13
D: .
V: TRBV7-3
DNA: TGTGCCAGCAGCTTCCACAAGGGAGAGACCCAGTACTTC
CDR3: CASSFHKGETQYF

size: .
J: TRBJ2-5
length: 15
D: TRBD2
V: TRBV5-1
DNA: TGCGCCAGCAGCTTCGGACTAGCGCAGGCAGAGACCCAGTACTTC
CDR3: CASSFGLAQAETQYF

size: few
J: TRBJ1-1
length: 21
D: .
V: TRBV5-6
DNA: TGTGCCAGCAGCCAAAGAAGAGGGGGATTGGGGTTTCGCTACAGGAACACTGAAGCTTTCTTT
CDR3: CASSQRRGGLGFRYRNTEAFF

size: few
J: TRBJ2-1
length: 13
D: TRBD1
V: TRBV12-3/TRBV12-4
DNA: TGTGCCAGCGGGGACAGGGGGCCGAATGAGCAGTTCTTC
CDR3: CASGDRGPNEQFF

size: many
J: TRBJ1-2
length: 14
D: .
V: TRBV7-8
DNA: TGTGCCAGCAGCCGGGACACCTTTTCCTATGGCTACACCTTC
CDR3: CASSRDTFSYGYTF

size: .
J: TRBJ1-2
length: 13
D: .
V: TRBV6-5
DNA: TGTGCCAGCAGCAGAACGGGGCCCTATGGCTACACCTTC
CDR3: CASSRTGPYGYTF

size: many
J: TRBJ2-7
length: 15
D: .
V: TRBV7-3
DNA: TGTGCCAGCAGCCTATCACCAGTGAGCTCCTACGAGCAGTACTTC
CDR3: CASSLSPVSSYEQYF

size: many
J: TRBJ1-1
length: 17
D: .
V: TRBV15
DNA: TGTGCCACCAGCAGAGATCAGGGTAGGGTATTGGGCACTGAAGCTTTCTTT
CDR3: CATSRDQGRVLGTEAFF

size: few
J: TRBJ2-1
length: 13
D: .
V: TRBV19
DNA: TGTGCCAGTGAGAGCGGAGGGCAGGGTGAGCAGTTCTTC
CDR3: CASESGGQGEQFF

size: .
J: TRBJ1-4
length: 14
D: .
V: TRBV29-1
DNA: TGCAGCGTTGCGAAACGGACGGATAATGAAAAACTGTTTTTT
CDR3: CSVAKRTDNEKLFF

size: .
J: TRBJ1-2
length: 18
D: TRBD1
V: TRBV6-4
DNA: TGTGCCAGCAGTGACCTTCGGGACAGGGGGTGTTATAACTATGGCTACACCTTC
CDR3: CASSDLRDRGCYNYGYTF

size: .
J: TRBJ2-5
length: 13
D: .
V: TRBV12-3/TRBV12-4
DNA: TGTGCCAGCACCGGGACGACCCAAGAGACCCAGTACTTC
CDR3: CASTGTTQETQYF

size: .
J: TRBJ2-3
length: 13
D: TRBD1
V: TRBV29-1
DNA: TGCAGCGTTCCGCACAGGGGGCCAGATACGCAGTATTTT
CDR3: CSVPHRGPDTQYF

size: many
J: TRBJ2-3
length: 16
D: .
V: TRBV7-2
DNA: TGTGCCAGCAGCTTAGTCCGGGGAGGGACAAAAGATACGCAGTATTTT
CDR3: CASSLVRGGTKDTQYF

size: .
J: TRBJ2-1
length: 14
D: .
V: TRBV29-1
DNA: TGCAGCGCTACGGGGCCCCTATCCTACAATGAGCAGTTCTTC
CDR3: CSATGPLSYNEQFF

size: many
J: TRBJ2-5
length: 13
D: .
V: TRBV18
DNA: TGTGCCAGCTCACCAGCAACTCAAGAGACCCAGTACTTC
CDR3: CASSPATQETQYF